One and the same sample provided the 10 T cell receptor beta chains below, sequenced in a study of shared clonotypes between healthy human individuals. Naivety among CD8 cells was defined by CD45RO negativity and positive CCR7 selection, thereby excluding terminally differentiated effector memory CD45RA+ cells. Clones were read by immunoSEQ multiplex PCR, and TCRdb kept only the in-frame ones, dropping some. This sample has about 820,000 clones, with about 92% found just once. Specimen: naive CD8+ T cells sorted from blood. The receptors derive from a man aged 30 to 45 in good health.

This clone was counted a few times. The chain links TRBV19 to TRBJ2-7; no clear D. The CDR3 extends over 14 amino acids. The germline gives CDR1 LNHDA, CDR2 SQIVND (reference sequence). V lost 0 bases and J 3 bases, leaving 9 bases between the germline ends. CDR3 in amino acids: CASSIEPGNYEQYF. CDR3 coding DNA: TGTGCCAGTAGTATAGAGCCTGGCAACTACGAGCAGTACTTC.

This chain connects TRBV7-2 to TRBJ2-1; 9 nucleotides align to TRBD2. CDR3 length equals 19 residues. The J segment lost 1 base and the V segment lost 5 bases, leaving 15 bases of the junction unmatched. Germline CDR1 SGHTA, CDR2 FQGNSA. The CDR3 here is CASSHDSGLAGSSYNEQFF. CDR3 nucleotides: TGTGCCAGCAGCCACGACTCCGGGCTAGCGGGAAGTTCCTACAATGAGCAGTTCTTC.

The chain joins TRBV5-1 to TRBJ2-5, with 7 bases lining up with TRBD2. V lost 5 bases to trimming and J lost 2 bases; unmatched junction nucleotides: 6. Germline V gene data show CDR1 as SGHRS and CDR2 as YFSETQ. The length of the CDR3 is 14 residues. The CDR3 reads CASRDSSGQETQYF. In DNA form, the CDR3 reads TGCGCCAGCAGGGACTCTAGCGGACAAGAGACCCAGTACTTC. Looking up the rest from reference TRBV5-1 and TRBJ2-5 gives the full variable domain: KAGVTQTPRYLIKTRGQQVTLSCSPISGHRSVSWYQQTPGQGLQFLFEYFSETQRNKGNFPGRFSGRQFSNSRSEMNVSTLELGDSALYLCASRDSSGQETQYFGPGTRLLVL.

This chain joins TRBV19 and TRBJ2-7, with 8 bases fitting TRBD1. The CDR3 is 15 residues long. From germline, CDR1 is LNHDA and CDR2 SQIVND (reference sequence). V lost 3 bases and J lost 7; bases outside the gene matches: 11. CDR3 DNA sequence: TGTGCCAGTAGTATTTCGGGACAGGCGACGGGGGAGCAGTACTTC. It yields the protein CASSISGQATGEQYF. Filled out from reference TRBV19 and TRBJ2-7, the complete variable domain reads DGGITQSPKYLFRKEGQNVTLSCEQNLNHDAMYWYRQDPGQGLRLIYYSQIVNDFQKGDIAEGYSVSREKKESFPLTVTSAQKNPTAFYLCASSISGQATGEQYFGPGTRLTVT.

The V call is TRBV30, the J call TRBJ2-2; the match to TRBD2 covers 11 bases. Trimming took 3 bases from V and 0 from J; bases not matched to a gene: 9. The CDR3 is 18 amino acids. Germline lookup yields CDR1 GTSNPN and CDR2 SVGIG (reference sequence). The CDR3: CAWRSALAGGSNTGELFF. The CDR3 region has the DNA TGTGCCTGGAGATCTGCCCTAGCGGGAGGCTCGAACACCGGGGAGCTGTTTTTT.

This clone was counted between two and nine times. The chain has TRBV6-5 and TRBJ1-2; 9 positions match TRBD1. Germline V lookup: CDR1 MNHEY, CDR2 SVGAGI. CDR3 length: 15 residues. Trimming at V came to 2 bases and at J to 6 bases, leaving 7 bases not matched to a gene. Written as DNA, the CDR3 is TGTGCCAGCAGTTACGGGACAGGGCTCGTTAATGGCTACACCTTC. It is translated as CASSYGTGLVNGYTF.

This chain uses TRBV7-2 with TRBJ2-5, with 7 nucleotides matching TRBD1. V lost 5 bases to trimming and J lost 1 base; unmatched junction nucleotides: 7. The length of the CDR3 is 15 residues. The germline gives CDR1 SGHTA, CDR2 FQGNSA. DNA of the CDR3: TGTGCCAGCAGCCTCCGGGACAGCTTCCAAGAGACCCAGTACTTC. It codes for CASSLRDSFQETQYF.

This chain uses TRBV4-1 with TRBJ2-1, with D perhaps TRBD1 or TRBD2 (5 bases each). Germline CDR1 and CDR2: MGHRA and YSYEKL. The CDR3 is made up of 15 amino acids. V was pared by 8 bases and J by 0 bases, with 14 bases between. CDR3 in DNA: TGCGCCAGCGACCACGGGGCTAGCTCCTACAATGAGCAGTTCTTC. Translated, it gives CASDHGASSYNEQFF.

The CDR3 DNA sequence: TGTGCCAGCAGCTTATCTAACGGGGGGACACCGTATAGCAATCAGCCCCAGCATTTT. Translating gives CASSLSNGGTPYSNQPQHF. The chain recombines TRBV7-2 with TRBJ1-5, with a tentative D call TRBD1 (6 bases). The CDR3 is made up of 19 amino acids. Trimming cost V 2 bases and J 0 bases, with 20 bases left between them. Germline CDR1 is SGHTA and CDR2 is FQGNSA.

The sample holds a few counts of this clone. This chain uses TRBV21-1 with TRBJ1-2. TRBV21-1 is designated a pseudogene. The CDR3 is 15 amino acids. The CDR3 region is CASSKQRTEDYGYTF. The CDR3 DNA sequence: TGTGCCAGCAGCAAACAGCGGACCGAAGACTATGGCTACACCTTC.